Listed below are T cell receptor beta chains from one sample, sequenced in a study of OX40 agonist ivuxolimab in advanced cancers. Sequenced by immunoSEQ multiplex PCR; TCRdb stores in-frame clones only, minus some. This sample has around 77,000 clones, with around 89% found just once. Sequenced material: CD4+ or CD8+ T cells sorted from blood, taken in a trial of the OX40 agonist ivuxolimab. The source of these receptors is an adult with an advanced solid tumor such as melanoma, head and neck, liver or kidney cancer. Each CDR3 is given with its conserved first and last residue. Fields, in order: V gene, J gene, D gene, CDR3 DNA, CDR3 protein. D genes are given only for firm matches.

TRBV9,TRBJ2-4,TRBD1,TGTGCCAGCAGCCCCTTCGGACAGGGGGGCGTTCAGTACTTC,CASSPFGQGGVQYF
TRBV18,TRBJ1-1,-,TGTGCCAGCTCACCCACACCCCACACTGAAGCTTTCTTT,CASSPTPHTEAFF
TRBV4-1,TRBJ2-5,TRBD2,TGCGCCAGCAGCCAAGAAAGAGGGCGGGAGGATGAGACCCAGTACTTC,CASSQERGREDETQYF
TRBV6-1,TRBJ2-7,TRBD2,TGTGCCAGCAGTGATATGCTAGCGGGGGCCTACGAGCAGTACTTC,CASSDMLAGAYEQYF
TRBV2,TRBJ2-5,TRBD2,TGTGCCAGCAGTGAACTGACTAGCGGAGAGACCCAGTACTTC,CASSELTSGETQYF
TRBV6-6,TRBJ2-3,-,TGTGCCAGCAGTTGGATCAGGGTGGGGGGCACAGATACGCAGTATTTT,CASSWIRVGGTDTQYF
TRBV6-5,TRBJ1-1,-,TGTGCCAGCAGTTACCTAAAAGGGGGCACTGAAGCTTTCTTT,CASSYLKGGTEAFF
TRBV19,TRBJ1-1,-,TGTGCCAGTAGCGAGAGCAGGGGCACTGAAGCTTTCTTT,CASSESRGTEAFF
TRBV10-2,TRBJ2-5,-,TGCGCCAGCAGTGAAGAGGTCGGGGAGACCCAGTACTTC,CASSEEVGETQYF
TRBV2,TRBJ2-7,-,TGTGCCAGAGCACAGGGCAGCTCCTACGAGCAGTACTTC,CARAQGSSYEQYF
TRBV7-9,TRBJ2-1,TRBD1,TGTGCCAGCAGCTCCCTGTGGGACAGGAGGAATGAGCAGTTCTTC,CASSSLWDRRNEQFF